The 18 T cell receptor beta chains listed next were all sequenced from one sample in a study of control samples from healthy donors and cancer patients. TCRdb's copy holds only in-frame clones and misses some; the assay was immunoSEQ multiplex PCR. The sample holds approximately 230,000 clones; around 80% are singletons and the top ten take roughly 15%. The sample comprised PBMCs. The receptor set was obtained from a woman aged 55-69 years with lung cancer.

The genes are TRBV6-5 and TRBJ1-1; 8 nucleotides agree with TRBD1. Germline lookup yields CDR1 MNHEY and CDR2 SVGAGI. V lost 0 bases, J lost 4 bases, and 7 bases stayed unmatched. The CDR3 loop spans 16 amino acids. Here the CDR3 DNA reads TGTGCCAGCAGTTACTCCGGACAGGGCGGGGTCACTGAAGCTTTCTTT. Protein: CASSYSGQGGVTEAFF.

This clone was observed once. The gene calls are TRBV30 and TRBJ1-3; TRBD1 matches 7 bases. The J segment lost 0 bases and the V segment lost 8 bases, leaving 10 bases of the junction unmatched. This CDR3 has 15 residues. Germline V gene lookup returns CDR1 GTSNPN and CDR2 SVGIG (reference sequence). CDR3 amino acids: CAGQQGRLSGNTIYF. CDR3 in DNA: TGTGCCGGACAACAGGGGAGGCTCTCTGGAAACACCATATATTTT.

The rearrangement joins TRBV4-1 to TRBJ2-3; D unresolved. Trimming cost V 0 bases and J 4 bases, with 5 bases left between them. This CDR3 spans 13 amino acids. CDR1 MGHRA and CDR2 YSYEKL come from the germline V gene. The CDR3 sequence is CASSQEVSDTQYF. The CDR3 DNA is TGCGCCAGCAGCCAAGAAGTTTCAGATACGCAGTATTTT.

With respect to this clone: The same CDR3 can be traced to other DNA sequences in this sample. The chain recombines TRBV5-1 with TRBJ1-1; 7 bases align to TRBD1. Germline CDR1 reads SGHRS; CDR2 reads YFSETQ. CDR3 length equals 15 residues. The J segment lost 0 bases and the V segment lost 0 bases, leaving 2 bases of the junction unmatched. CDR3 in amino acids: CASSLEGALNTEAFF. The CDR3, as DNA: TGCGCCAGCAGCTTGGAGGGGGCTTTGAACACTGAAGCTTTCTTT.

The genes are TRBV29-1 and TRBJ2-7; D is uncertain. The CDR3 runs to 11 residues. Trimming cost V 4 bases and J 0 bases, with 4 bases left between them. CDR1 is SQVTM, CDR2 ANQGSEA, per germline. The CDR3 DNA follows: TGCAGCGTTGCCAGCTCCTACGAGCAGTACTTC. This encodes CSVASSYEQYF.

The chain joins TRBV5-1 to TRBJ2-2; D is unresolved. The V end lost 4 bases, the J end lost 5 bases, and 12 bases lay between the germline ends. CDR3 length: 14 amino acids. Germline V lookup: CDR1 SGHRS, CDR2 YFSETQ. CDR3 in DNA: TGCGCCAGCAGCCTCCAAGTGGGAACCGGGGAGCTGTTTTTT. As protein: CASSLQVGTGELFF.

The rearrangement joins TRBV9 to TRBJ2-1; D unresolved. The CDR3 has 15 amino acids. V was trimmed by 0 bases and J by 3 bases, leaving 10 bases between them. The germline CDR1 and CDR2 sequences are SGDLS and YYNGEE. The CDR3 sequence: CASSVAPDGYNEQFF. The CDR3 DNA reads as TGTGCCAGCAGCGTAGCTCCGGACGGCTACAATGAGCAGTTCTTC.

The chain employs TRBV18 and TRBJ1-2; a possible D gene is TRBD1 (5 bases). Looked up from germline, CDR1 is KGHSH and CDR2 is LQKENI. The V end lost 1 base, the J end lost 4 bases, and 7 bases lay between the germline ends. The CDR3 consists of 13 residues. The CDR3 DNA is TGTGCCAGCTCACCACGGGGCTCCTATGGCTACACCTTC. Translation gives CASSPRGSYGYTF.

In DNA form, the CDR3 reads TGTGCCAGCAGCTTACAGGGGGCGAATTACGAGCAGTACTTC. Translated, it gives CASSLQGANYEQYF. V and J are TRBV5-5 and TRBJ2-7; 9 bases fit TRBD1. The germline gives CDR1 SGHKS, CDR2 YYEKEE (reference sequence). The CDR3 sequence is 14 residues long. V was pared by 2 bases and J by 4 bases, with 4 bases of the junction left unmatched.

The chain uses TRBV7-8 and TRBJ1-3; no definite D call. Trimming left V 4 bases short and J 4 bases short, with 14 bases between. This CDR3 region has 15 residues. Looked up from germline, CDR1 is SGHVS and CDR2 is FQNEAQ. The CDR3 is CASSSRTQTGNTIYF. The DNA for the CDR3 is TGTGCCAGCAGCTCCAGGACGCAAACGGGAAACACCATATATTTT.

The sample holds one count of this clone. The genes are TRBV7-9 and TRBJ1-4; D call uncertain. Germline V gene lookup returns CDR1 SEHNR and CDR2 FQNEAQ (reference sequence). This CDR3 spans 14 amino acids. V lost 3 bases to trimming and J lost 11 bases, with 16 bases between them. The CDR3 here is CASSFQGVSWKLFF. The CDR3 coding sequence is TGTGCCAGCAGCTTTCAAGGTGTGTCGTGGAAACTGTTTTTT.

The genes are TRBV3-1 (or the pseudogene TRBV3-2) and TRBJ2-5, with a weak D call TRBD2 (6 bases). In germline, CDR1 is LGHDT, CDR2 YNNKEL (reference sequence). Trimming took 4 bases from V and 7 from J, leaving 16 bases between them. This CDR3 is 14 amino acids long. CDR3 DNA: TGTGCCAGCAGCCGGTCGGGGGAGTCAGGGACCCAGTACTTC. Residues: CASSRSGESGTQYF.

This clone was seen more than once but under ten times. The CDR3 reads CASSLATSGRYNEQFF. DNA of the CDR3: TGTGCCAGCAGCTTAGCCACTAGCGGGCGCTACAATGAGCAGTTCTTC. The chain is built from TRBV7-2 and TRBJ2-1; 9 bases map to TRBD2. CDR3 length equals 16 residues. The junction had 3 bases not matched to a gene; V was cut back by 0 bases and J by 3 bases. Per the germline V gene, CDR1 is SGHTA and CDR2 is FQGNSA.

The CDR3 nucleotides read TGTGCCAGCGAGGCCTTACCGGAGAGCTCCTACAATGAGCAGTTCTTC. Its protein product is CASEALPESSYNEQFF. The chain recombines TRBV7-9 with TRBJ2-1, with D unresolved. V lost 8 bases and J 0 bases, leaving 17 bases between the germline ends. This CDR3 is 16 amino acids long. Germline V gives CDR1 SEHNR, CDR2 FQNEAQ (reference sequence). The full variable domain, rest sourced from reference TRBV7-9 and TRBJ2-1, is DTGVSQNPRHKITKRGQNVTFRCDPISEHNRLYWYRQTLGQGPEFLTYFQNEAQLEKSRLLSDRFSAERPKGSFSTLEIQRTEQGDSAMYLCASEALPESSYNEQFFGPGTRLTVL.

Comments on this clone: One junction end disagrees with the germline gene, perhaps due to a read error. V is TRBV6-5 and J is TRBJ1-5; D is undetermined. The CDR3 loop spans 14 amino acids. Looked up from germline, CDR1 is MNHEY and CDR2 is SVGAGI. The CDR3 is CASSDSGGNQPQHF. The CDR3 DNA reads as TGTGCCAGCAGTGACTCGGGCGGCAATCAGCCCCAGCATTTT.

This chain links TRBV9 with TRBJ2-3; D is unclear. V was clipped by 0 bases and J by 4 bases, with 9 bases between them. The CDR3 length is 14 residues. Germline values: CDR1 SGDLS, CDR2 YYNGEE. CDR3 protein: CASSVGASADTQYF. Here the CDR3 DNA reads TGTGCCAGCAGCGTAGGGGCCAGCGCAGATACGCAGTATTTT.

This clone was observed a few times. The chain recombines TRBV10-2 with TRBJ1-1, with D perhaps TRBD1 (6 bases). The CDR3 contains 15 residues. The germline CDR1 and CDR2 sequences are WSHSY and SAAADI. Trimming removed 6 bases at V and 7 bases at J, with 21 bases between. CDR3 in amino acids: CASSHETTGTSEAFF. The CDR3, as DNA: TGCGCCAGCAGCCATGAAACAACCGGGACAAGTGAAGCTTTCTTT.

This clone was observed a handful of times. The chain links TRBV9 to TRBJ1-1; D possibly corresponds to TRBD1 (5 bases). The V and J ends lost 0 bases and 0 bases respectively, with 12 bases between them. The CDR3 totals 16 residues. Germline V gene sequence: CDR1 SGDLS, CDR2 YYNGEE. CDR3 loop: CASSVARDRLNTEAFF. The CDR3 nucleotides are TGTGCCAGCAGCGTAGCCCGGGACCGATTGAACACTGAAGCTTTCTTT.